This TCR beta chain emerged from a study of identical twins. TCRdb re-called the 5' RACE reads through MiXCR, storing one row per CDR3 protein. The sample consists of 250,000 to 300,000 distinct CDR3 sequences, roughly 8.7% of them appearing once. Germline CDR1 is MNHEY and CDR2 is SVGAGI. This CDR3 spans 18 amino acids. Unmatched junction bases numbered 10, after V lost 4 bases and J lost 4 bases. Separately, the same data were catalogued under a study of yellow fever vaccine responses in identical twins.

This sequence was found in a woman under 30 in good health. This sequence joins TRBV6-5 and TRBJ2-6; the match to TRBD1 covers 10 bases. The sequencing sample was made of CD8+ T cells sorted from blood. CDR3 amino acids: CASSFSTGGEYGANVLTF. The CDR3 region has the DNA TGTGCCAGCAGTTTTTCGACAGGGGGCGAGTACGGGGCCAACGTCCTGACTTTC.